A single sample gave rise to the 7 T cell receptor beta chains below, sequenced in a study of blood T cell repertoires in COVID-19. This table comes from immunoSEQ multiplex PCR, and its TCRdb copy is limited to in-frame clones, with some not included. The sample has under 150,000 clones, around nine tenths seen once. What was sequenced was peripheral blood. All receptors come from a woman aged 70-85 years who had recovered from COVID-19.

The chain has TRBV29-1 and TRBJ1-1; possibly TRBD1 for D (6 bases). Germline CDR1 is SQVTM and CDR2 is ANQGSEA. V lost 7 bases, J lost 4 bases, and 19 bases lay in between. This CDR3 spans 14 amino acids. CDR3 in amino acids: CSGTDRTPGTEAFF. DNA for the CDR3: TGCAGCGGGACCGACAGGACCCCGGGCACTGAAGCTTTCTTT.

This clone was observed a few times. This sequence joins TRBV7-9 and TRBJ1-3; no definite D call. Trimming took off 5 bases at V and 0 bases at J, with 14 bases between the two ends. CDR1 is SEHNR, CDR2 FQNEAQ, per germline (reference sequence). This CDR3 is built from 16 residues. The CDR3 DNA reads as TGTGCCAGCAGCCCCCGGGGTGTGAGCTCTGGAAACACCATATATTTT. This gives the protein CASSPRGVSSGNTIYF.

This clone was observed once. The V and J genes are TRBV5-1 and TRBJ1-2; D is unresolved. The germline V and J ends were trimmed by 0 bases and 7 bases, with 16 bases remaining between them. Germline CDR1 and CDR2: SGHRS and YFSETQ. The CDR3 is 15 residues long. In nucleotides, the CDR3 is TGCGCCAGCAGCTTGGTAGGGCAGACTAAGGCTGGCTACACCTTC. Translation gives CASSLVGQTKAGYTF.

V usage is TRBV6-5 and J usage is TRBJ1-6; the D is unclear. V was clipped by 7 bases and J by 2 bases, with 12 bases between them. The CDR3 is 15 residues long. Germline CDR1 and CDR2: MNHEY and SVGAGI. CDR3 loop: CASTRGRAYNSPLHF. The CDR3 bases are TGTGCCAGCACCAGAGGGAGGGCCTATAATTCACCCCTCCACTTT.

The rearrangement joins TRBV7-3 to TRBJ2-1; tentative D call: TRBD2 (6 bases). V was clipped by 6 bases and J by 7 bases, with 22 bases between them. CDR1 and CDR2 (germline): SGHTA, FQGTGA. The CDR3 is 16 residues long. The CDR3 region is CASSSDSPGGINEQFF. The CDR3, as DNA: TGTGCCAGCAGTTCTGATTCCCCCGGAGGGATAAATGAGCAGTTCTTC.

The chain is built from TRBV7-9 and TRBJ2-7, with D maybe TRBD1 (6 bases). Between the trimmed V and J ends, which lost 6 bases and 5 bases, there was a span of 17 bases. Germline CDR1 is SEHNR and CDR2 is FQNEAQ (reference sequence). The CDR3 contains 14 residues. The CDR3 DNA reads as TGTGCCAGCAGACCCGGGACAATCGGACACGAGCAGTACTTC. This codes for CASRPGTIGHEQYF.

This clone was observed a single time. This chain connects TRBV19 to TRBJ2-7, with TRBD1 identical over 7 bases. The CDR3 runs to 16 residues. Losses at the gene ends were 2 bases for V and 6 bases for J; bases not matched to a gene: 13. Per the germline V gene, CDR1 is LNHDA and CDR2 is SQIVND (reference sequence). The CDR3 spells CASSIRGPTSTIEQYF. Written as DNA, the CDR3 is TGTGCCAGTAGTATAAGGGGGCCGACTTCAACCATCGAGCAGTACTTC.